The clone carrying this TCR beta chain has a handful of counts. Its specificity is not known. Per the germline V gene, CDR1 is LGHNA and CDR2 is YNFKEQ. The CDR3 covers 12 residues. This sample stems from a study of blood T cells in healthy people across ages. Study-wide points: Significant beta diversity loss was already apparent by age roughly 38, declining roughly linearly. Both higher diversity and more naive CD4+ cells marked long-lived donors when set against aged donors.

Isolation of PBMCs gave at least 7 million cells per sample. The use of a sample-barcoded 5' primer and a J-beta primer mix characterized a second PCR of roughly 6 to 11 cycles. TCRdb fed the 5' RACE reads into MiXCR, producing one record per CDR3 protein. In the table there are under 1,000,000 distinct CDR3 sequences, 36% of which are singletons. The sequencing input was blood. The receptor's source is a man aged 18 to 29 in good health. V and J are TRBV4-2 and TRBJ2-1; D is undetermined. With the DNA end fitting TRBJ2-7 better, the J assignment may be wrong. The CDR3 is CASSQVNNEQYF. Written as DNA, the CDR3 is TGTGCCAGCAGCCAAGTTAACAATGAGCAGTACTTC.